The 25 T cell receptor beta chains presented below share a single source sample, sequenced in a study of cytomegalovirus exposure and HLA in healthy donors. Data came from immunoSEQ multiplex PCR; TCRdb stores just in-frame clones and leaves some out. The table lists under 150,000 clones, around 84% of them singletons. Sequenced: PBMCs. The receptor source for this set is a man aged 18-30 years in good health and CMV-seropositive.

This sequence joins TRBV10-3 and TRBJ1-5, with D perhaps TRBD1 (5 bases). V was clipped by 3 bases and J by 3 bases, with 6 bases between them. Germline V gives CDR1 ENHRY, CDR2 SYGVKD. The CDR3 consists of 13 residues. The CDR3 DNA is TGTGCCATCAGTGACAGGGTCAATCAGCCCCAGCATTTT. Encoded protein: CAISDRVNQPQHF.

The chain has TRBV11-3 and TRBJ2-1, with 11 nucleotides matching TRBD2. With V trimmed by 5 bases and J by 7 bases, 7 bases remained unmatched. CDR1 and CDR2 from the germline V gene are SGHNT and YENEEA. The CDR3 has 15 residues. The CDR3 reads CASSVSGGVKNEQFF. CDR3 DNA: TGTGCCAGCAGCGTTAGCGGGGGGGTTAAGAATGAGCAGTTCTTC.

CDR3 sequence reads: CASSPGVYSYEQYF. The CDR3 region has the DNA TGTGCCAGCAGCCCCGGGGTTTACTCCTACGAGCAGTACTTC. The chain is built from TRBV11-3 and TRBJ2-7; possible D gene TRBD2, 5 bases. CDR1 is SGHNT, CDR2 YENEEA, per germline. The CDR3 covers 14 residues. V lost 5 bases and J 0 bases, leaving 11 bases between the germline ends.

The table lists this clone with a count of one. The chain is built from TRBV5-6 and TRBJ2-7, with D maybe TRBD2 (5 bases). From germline, CDR1 is SGHDT and CDR2 YYEEEE. V lost 6 bases, J lost 5 bases, and 18 bases lay in between. This CDR3 is 14 amino acids long. CDR3 amino acids: CASTESTWEHEQYF. In DNA form, the CDR3 reads TGTGCCAGCACCGAATCGACCTGGGAGCACGAGCAGTACTTC.

The CDR3 here is CASGKTAYEAFF. The CDR3 bases are TGTGCCAGCGGCAAGACAGCCTATGAAGCTTTCTTT. The genes are TRBV27 and TRBJ1-1, with D perhaps matching TRBD1 (5 bases). V dropped 8 bases and J dropped 7 bases, with 14 bases sitting between them. The CDR3 consists of 12 residues. In germline, CDR1 is MNHEY, CDR2 SMNVEV (reference sequence).

The V gene is TRBV5-1, the J gene TRBJ2-1, with TRBD1 matching over 8 bases. The CDR3 has 15 residues. Trimming at V came to 2 bases and at J to 7 bases, leaving 8 bases not matched to a gene. CDR1 SGHRS and CDR2 YFSETQ come from the germline V gene. The CDR3 spells CASSFGGQGWNEQFF. Written as DNA, the CDR3 is TGCGCCAGCAGCTTTGGAGGACAGGGCTGGAATGAGCAGTTCTTC.

The chain has TRBV2 and TRBJ2-7, with 9 positions matching TRBD2. The CDR3 runs 13 residues. The V gene's germline CDR1 is SNHLY and CDR2 FYNNEI. V dropped 7 bases and J dropped 6; count of bases not matched to a gene: 7. CDR3 in amino acids: CASTPSGASEQYF. The CDR3 DNA reads as TGTGCCAGCACCCCTAGCGGGGCTTCCGAGCAGTACTTC.

The rearrangement links TRBV11-2 to TRBJ2-1; 14 bases are a match to TRBD2. This CDR3 is built from 13 residues. Germline-derived CDR1 and CDR2 are SGHAT and FQNNGV. V lost 9 bases to trimming and J lost 9 bases; unmatched junction nucleotides: 4. The CDR3 here is CASRLAGGLEQFF. DNA of the CDR3: TGTGCCAGTCGACTAGCGGGAGGGCTTGAGCAGTTCTTC.

The chain has TRBV27 and TRBJ2-7; 10 positions match TRBD2. CDR1 is MNHEY and CDR2 is SMNVEV in the germline V gene (reference sequence). This CDR3 is built from 14 residues. J lost 2 bases, V lost 10 bases, and 8 bases had no gene match. CDR3 loop: CATRSGRQPYEQYF. For the CDR3, the DNA is TGTGCCACCCGTAGCGGGAGGCAACCCTACGAGCAGTACTTC.

The chain combines TRBV4-2 with TRBJ1-5; D is possibly TRBD1 (5 bases). This CDR3 comprises 15 residues. CDR1 LGHNA and CDR2 YNFKEQ come from the germline V gene. V lost 0 bases, J lost 7 bases, and 13 bases lay in between. The CDR3 reads CASSQDGGVGQPQHF. The CDR3 nucleotides read TGTGCCAGCAGCCAAGATGGGGGGGTTGGGCAGCCCCAGCATTTT.

The chain employs TRBV27 and TRBJ1-3, with 8 nucleotides matching TRBD1. With V trimmed by 6 bases and J by 0 bases, 10 bases remained unmatched. CDR3 size: 17 residues. CDR1 and CDR2 from the germline V gene are MNHEY and SMNVEV (reference sequence). In DNA form, the CDR3 reads TGTGCCAGCAGGCAGTACGGGACAGGCATCTCTGGAAACACCATATATTTT. This encodes CASRQYGTGISGNTIYF.

The CDR3 bases are TGTGCCAGCAGTTTATCCGGGACAGGGCTCTATGGCTACACCTTC. Its protein product is CASSLSGTGLYGYTF. The rearrangement joins TRBV27 to TRBJ1-2, with 9 bases that match TRBD1. The CDR3 extends over 15 amino acids. Germline-derived CDR1 and CDR2 are MNHEY and SMNVEV (reference sequence). V lost 0 bases, J lost 4 bases, and 3 bases stayed unmatched.

CDR3 in amino acids: CASSLYPTDSSTDTQYF. DNA of the CDR3: TGTGCCAGCAGCTTGTACCCGACGGACTCTAGCACAGATACGCAGTATTTT. This rearrangement joins TRBV5-8 to TRBJ2-3; D possibly corresponds to TRBD2 (5 bases). This CDR3 is built from 17 residues. The germline gives CDR1 SGHTS, CDR2 YDEGEE. V was trimmed by 1 base and J by 0 bases, leaving 15 bases between them.

The gene calls are TRBV6-6 and TRBJ2-3; D possibly corresponds to TRBD2 (7 bases). Germline V CDR1 and CDR2: MNHNY, SVGAGI (reference sequence). The CDR3 is 12 amino acids. Trimming shortened V by 8 bases and J by 6 bases, and 12 bases separated the two germline ends. In DNA, the CDR3 is TGTGCCAGCGGGGGGGCCGCGGATACGCAGTATTTT. Translating gives CASGGAADTQYF.

V usage is TRBV19 and J usage is TRBJ1-1; TRBD1 agrees at 11 bases. This CDR3 contains 15 residues. Germline V gene lookup returns CDR1 LNHDA and CDR2 SQIVND (reference sequence). V was clipped by 9 bases and J by 3 bases; unmatched bases: 9. This chain's CDR3 is CARVGQGAKHTEAFF. The CDR3 coding sequence is TGTGCCAGAGTCGGACAGGGGGCTAAACACACTGAAGCTTTCTTT.

The rearrangement links TRBV29-1 to TRBJ1-1; a weak D match, TRBD1 (6 bases). The CDR3 is made up of 13 amino acids. CDR1 is SQVTM and CDR2 is ANQGSEA in the germline V gene. V shed 3 bases and J shed 4 bases, with 12 bases lying between them. CDR3 region: CSVDGTTGTEAFF. The DNA of the CDR3 is TGCAGCGTTGATGGGACAACCGGCACTGAAGCTTTCTTT.

This clone was recorded only once. The V and J genes are TRBV7-6 and TRBJ2-5; tentatively, D is TRBD2 (6 bases). V shed 7 bases and J shed 5 bases, with 20 bases lying between them. CDR1 SGHVS and CDR2 FNYEAQ come from the germline V gene. The CDR3 runs to 15 residues. CDR3 sequence reads: CASIPPGGAGETQYF. Written as DNA, the CDR3 is TGTGCCAGCATCCCTCCAGGAGGGGCGGGTGAGACCCAGTACTTC.

This clone was found once. The DNA of the CDR3 is TGTGCCAGCAGCTTAGGGGCAGGGGGCACAGATACGCAGTATTTT. The encoded protein is CASSLGAGGTDTQYF. The chain is built from TRBV7-9 and TRBJ2-3, with D maybe TRBD1 (6 bases). The germline gives CDR1 SEHNR, CDR2 FQNEAQ (reference sequence). The CDR3 loop spans 15 amino acids. V was shortened by 1 base and J by 1 base, with 9 bases between the two germline ends.

This clone was counted only a few times. The V gene is TRBV9, the J gene TRBJ2-7; TRBD1 matches at 10 bases. CDR1 is SGDLS and CDR2 is YYNGEE in the germline V gene. The CDR3 has 19 residues. Trimming cost V 0 bases and J 0 bases; bases outside gene matches: 12. CDR3 protein: CASSVEEGDRGKGSYEQYF. As DNA, the CDR3 is TGTGCCAGCAGCGTAGAGGAGGGGGACAGGGGAAAGGGCTCCTACGAGCAGTACTTC.

The chain couples TRBV20-1 to TRBJ2-3; D is unresolved. The ends were cut back, 6 bases at V and 5 bases at J, with 9 bases in the middle. The CDR3 has 11 amino acids. Germline V gene data show CDR1 as DFQATT and CDR2 as SNEGSKA (reference sequence). In DNA, the CDR3 is TGCAGTGCAAAGAGGTTAGATACGCAGTATTTT. Protein: CSAKRLDTQYF.

J is TRBJ2-5 and V is TRBV9; a weak D match, TRBD2 (6 bases). Germline V gives CDR1 SGDLS, CDR2 YYNGEE. This CDR3 is built from 15 residues. Trimming removed 3 bases from V and 4 bases from J, with 16 bases in between. The CDR3 here is CASSAGPGGTETQYF. CDR3 in DNA: TGTGCCAGCAGCGCAGGCCCTGGCGGGACAGAGACCCAGTACTTC.

The rearrangement links TRBV2 to TRBJ1-5; 8 bases line up with TRBD1. This CDR3 comprises 15 residues. V was pared by 4 bases and J by 2 bases, with 4 bases of the junction left unmatched. Germline-derived CDR1 and CDR2 are SNHLY and FYNNEI. CDR3: CASSGTGRGNQPQHF. CDR3 nucleotide sequence: TGTGCCAGCAGTGGGACAGGGAGAGGCAATCAGCCCCAGCATTTT.

This sequence joins TRBV30 and TRBJ1-6; the D is unclear. Germline assignment: CDR1 GTSNPN and CDR2 SVGIG (reference sequence). The CDR3 spans 13 residues. Trimming shortened V by 0 bases and J by 7 bases, and 7 bases separated the two germline ends. CDR3 nucleotide sequence: TGTGCCTGGAGTGTACTAAGGAATTCACCCCTCCACTTT. The encoded protein is CAWSVLRNSPLHF.

The V and J genes are TRBV29-1 and TRBJ1-1; perhaps TRBD1 as D (6 bases). Looked up from germline, CDR1 is SQVTM and CDR2 is ANQGSEA. This CDR3 spans 10 amino acids. Trimming cost V 7 bases and J 8 bases, with 11 bases left between them. CDR3 in amino acids: CSGGHAEAFF. In DNA, the CDR3 is TGCAGCGGGGGACACGCAGAAGCTTTCTTT.

The J gene is TRBJ1-6, the V gene TRBV5-1; TRBD1 might be the D (5 bases). CDR1 SGHRS and CDR2 YFSETQ come from the germline V gene. The CDR3 runs to 14 residues. The V end was cut by 0 bases, the J end by 10 bases, with 11 bases between. The CDR3 sequence: CASSLVLGVSPLHF. The CDR3 DNA reads as TGCGCCAGCAGCTTGGTATTAGGGGTATCACCCCTCCACTTT.